This T cell receptor beta chain was sequenced in a study of CD8 T cells in ankylosing spondylitis. Note on this clonotype: The antigen is undetermined.

Study conclusions and caveats: There was reportedly significant enrichment of clones that were disease-linked in matched ankylosing spondylitis synovial fluid. Ankylosing spondylitis blood appeared to be characterized by a TCR beta motif of several highly homologous variants. Earlier work had already found some motif variants in reactive arthritis synovial fluid and blood.

TCRdb re-analysed the 5' RACE reads in MiXCR, keeping a single row per CDR3 protein. This table holds about 390,000 distinct CDR3 sequences, 20% to 25% found once. Germline V gene lookup returns CDR1 SQVTM and CDR2 ANQGSEA. This CDR3 has 14 amino acids. After removal of 6 bases from V and 3 bases from J, the junction contained 10 bases not matched to a gene. This chain uses TRBV29-1 with TRBJ2-7; 8 nucleotides align to TRBD2. Sequenced: blood, either unsorted or a sorted T cell fraction (not recorded which). The source of this sequence is a male donor with ankylosing spondylitis. The CDR3 reads CSVMDVGGGYEQYF. The CDR3 bases are TGCAGCGTCATGGACGTCGGGGGGGGCTACGAGCAGTACTTC.